Each of the 23 T cell receptor beta chains below was sequenced from the same sample in a study of T cells in Graves' hyperthyroidism and ophthalmopathy. Amplification targeted TCR beta CDR3 regions from RNA transcripts. When the TCR CDR3 underwent first-round RT-PCR, the HTBI primer set was used. A single record per CDR3 protein comes from TCRdb applying MiXCR to the multiplex PCR reads. The table has 650,000 to 750,000 distinct CDR3 sequences, approximately 14% seen once. The sequenced sample was blood. These receptors all come from a woman aged 18 to 35 with Graves' hyperthyroidism.

The chain links TRBV7-9 to TRBJ1-2; D gene unclear. The CDR3 is 12 amino acids. Germline V CDR1 and CDR2: SEHNR, FQNEAQ (reference sequence). Trimming removed 5 bases from V and 8 bases from J, with 12 bases in between. The chain's CDR3 is CASSPMAGGYTF. CDR3 DNA: TGTGCCAGCAGCCCCATGGCTGGCGGCTACACCTTC.

This clonotype has a count of ten or more. V is TRBV7-9 and J is TRBJ2-7; 7 bases fit TRBD2. V lost 3 bases and J lost 2; bases outside the gene matches: 4. The CDR3 totals 14 residues. CDR1 is SEHNR and CDR2 is FQNEAQ in the germline V gene (reference sequence). The CDR3 protein is CASSLAGDTYEQYF. CDR3 DNA sequence: TGTGCCAGCAGCTTGGCGGGAGACACCTACGAGCAGTACTTC.

At least ten counts were recorded for this clonotype. The chain couples TRBV7-3 to TRBJ2-1; 7 positions agree with TRBD2. From germline, CDR1 is SGHTA and CDR2 FQGTGA. V lost 2 bases and J lost 4; bases outside the gene matches: 2. There are 14 residues in the CDR3. The CDR3, as DNA: TGTGCCAGCAGCTTATCAGCGGGGTACAATGAGCAGTTCTTC. It is translated as CASSLSAGYNEQFF.

The chain uses TRBV20-1 and TRBJ2-7; a possible D gene is TRBD2 (5 bases). V dropped 5 bases and J dropped 2 bases, with 13 bases sitting between them. The CDR3 loop spans 13 amino acids. Germline lookup yields CDR1 DFQATT and CDR2 SNEGSKA (reference sequence). CDR3 bases: TGCAGTGCTCCTAGTCCGGGAACCTACGAGCAGTACTTC. Amino acid sequence: CSAPSPGTYEQYF.

This clonotype was counted at least ten times. This CDR3 reads CASSLGRASYNEQFF. The CDR3 bases are TGTGCCAGCAGCCTCGGGAGGGCCTCCTACAATGAGCAGTTCTTC. The rearrangement uses TRBV7-2 and TRBJ2-1; 8 nucleotides agree with TRBD2. The CDR3 extends over 15 amino acids. The V and J ends lost 5 bases and 0 bases, in that order; junction bases with no gene match: 3. CDR1 and CDR2 (germline): SGHTA, FQGNSA.

This clonotype came up many times. V and J are TRBV7-2 and TRBJ2-7; TRBD1 aligns across 8 bases. The CDR3 has 14 residues. Germline V CDR1 and CDR2: SGHTA, FQGNSA. V lost 6 bases and J lost 1; bases outside the gene matches: 5. The CDR3 coding sequence is TGTGCCAGCAGTCACGGACAGGGATCCTACGAGCAGTACTTC. Its protein is CASSHGQGSYEQYF.

This clonotype was counted many times. CDR3 coding DNA: TGTGCCTGGAAAGTAGGACCCTCTGGAAACACCATATATTTT. Amino acids: CAWKVGPSGNTIYF. This chain links TRBV30 with TRBJ1-3, with D hard to call. This CDR3 region has 14 residues. Trimming pared 4 bases from V and 0 bases from J, leaving 10 bases between. Germline V gene data show CDR1 as GTSNPN and CDR2 as SVGIG (reference sequence).

The CDR3 protein is CASKMARDSYEQYF. For the CDR3, the DNA is TGTGCCAGTAAGATGGCGCGGGATTCCTACGAGCAGTACTTC. J is TRBJ2-7 and V is TRBV19; weak D call: TRBD2 (6 bases). V was clipped by 7 bases and J by 1 base, with 14 bases between them. The CDR3 has 14 residues. Germline V gives CDR1 LNHDA, CDR2 SQIVND (reference sequence).

This clonotype showed up just a few times. The V and J genes are TRBV14 and TRBJ2-3, with D possibly TRBD2 on 5 matching bases. This CDR3 spans 15 amino acids. CDR1 SGHDN and CDR2 FVKESK come from the germline V gene. V lost 3 bases and J 2 bases, leaving 12 bases between the germline ends. Here the CDR3 reads CASSHSGDITDTQYF. CDR3 sequence (DNA): TGTGCCAGCAGCCACTCCGGGGATATCACAGATACGCAGTATTTT. Full variable domain (missing parts from reference TRBV14 and TRBJ2-3): EAGVTQFPSHSVIEKGQTVTLRCDPISGHDNLYWYRRVMGKEIKFLLHFVKESKQDESGMPNNRFLAERTGGTYSTLKVQPAELEDSGVYFCASSHSGDITDTQYFGPGTRLTVL.

This clonotype was detected ten times or more. The chain joins TRBV20-1 to TRBJ2-1; the D gene is possibly TRBD2 (7 bases). The V gene's germline CDR1 is DFQATT and CDR2 SNEGSKA (reference sequence). This CDR3 has 17 amino acids. V lost 5 bases, J lost 2 bases, and 22 bases lay in between. CDR3 sequence reads: CSAQTRGWEGPYNEQFF. For the CDR3, the DNA is TGCAGTGCTCAAACGAGGGGGTGGGAGGGACCCTACAATGAGCAGTTCTTC.

This clonotype was observed at least ten times. This sequence joins TRBV6-1 and TRBJ2-5, with D perhaps matching TRBD1 or TRBD2 (5 bases each). This CDR3 has 15 amino acids. In germline, CDR1 is MNHNS, CDR2 SASEGT. Between the trimmed V and J ends, which lost 8 bases and 5 bases, there was a span of 21 bases. The CDR3 region is CASYQLMGEGETQYF. DNA for the CDR3: TGTGCCAGCTACCAACTAATGGGGGAAGGGGAGACCCAGTACTTC.

The V gene is TRBV12-3 or TRBV12-4, the J gene TRBJ2-5, with TRBD2 matching 11 bases. The CDR3 runs 16 residues. The V and J ends lost 2 bases and 4 bases, in that order; junction bases with no gene match: 6. CDR3 in amino acids: CASSLPLAGGLETQYF. CDR3 nucleotides: TGTGCCAGCAGTTTACCCCTAGCGGGAGGTTTAGAGACCCAGTACTTC.

The gene calls are TRBV9 and TRBJ2-2, with 9 bases fitting TRBD2. This CDR3 has 16 amino acids. Germline CDR1 is SGDLS and CDR2 is YYNGEE. With 0 bases clipped from V and 6 bases from J, the junction kept 6 bases outside the gene matches. Written as DNA, the CDR3 is TGTGCCAGCAGCGTAGTGGGGCTAGCGGGATCCGGGGAGCTGTTTTTT. Translation: CASSVVGLAGSGELFF.

The table lists this clonotype with many counts. The gene calls are TRBV28 and TRBJ2-7; D is possibly TRBD2 (6 bases). This CDR3 region has 13 residues. Looked up from germline, CDR1 is MDHEN and CDR2 is SYDVKM. Trimming left V 7 bases short and J 5 bases short, with 15 bases between. CDR3: CASTPGDRDEQYF. CDR3 sequence (DNA): TGTGCCAGCACCCCGGGAGACCGGGACGAGCAGTACTTC.

The chain combines TRBV6-1 with TRBJ2-3; possibly TRBD1 or TRBD2 for D (5 bases each). This CDR3 region has 19 residues. CDR1 MNHNS and CDR2 SASEGT come from the germline V gene. The V gene lost 6 bases and the J gene lost 1 base, with 26 bases spanning the gap. CDR3 region: CASSRSTGQWMGRTDTQYF. As DNA, the CDR3 is TGTGCCAGCAGCCGGTCGACCGGTCAATGGATGGGACGCACAGATACGCAGTATTTT.

This clonotype has a count of ten or more. The CDR3 is CASSFKRRRETQYF. CDR3 nucleotides: TGTGCCAGCAGTTTTAAAAGGAGGAGAGAGACCCAGTACTTC. V is TRBV28 and J is TRBJ2-5, with a tentative D call TRBD2 (5 bases). The germline gives CDR1 MDHEN, CDR2 SYDVKM. The CDR3 sequence is 14 residues long. Trimming cost V 3 bases and J 4 bases, with 12 bases left between them.

This clonotype has just a few counts. The rearrangement links TRBV15 to TRBJ2-1; D call uncertain. Trimming pared 3 bases from V and 0 bases from J, leaving 18 bases between. The CDR3 runs 18 residues. Germline V gives CDR1 LNHNV, CDR2 YYDKDF (reference sequence). CDR3 residues: CATSRDPGAPSSYNEQFF. As DNA, the CDR3 is TGTGCCACCAGCAGGGACCCCGGCGCGCCGAGCTCCTACAATGAGCAGTTCTTC.

This clonotype showed up many times. The chain couples TRBV5-5 to TRBJ2-3, with a possible D match to TRBD1 (5 bases). CDR3 length equals 16 residues. V was shortened by 1 base and J by 4 bases, with 16 bases between the two germline ends. CDR1 SGHKS and CDR2 YYEKEE come from the germline V gene (reference sequence). The CDR3 region has the DNA TGTGCCAGCAGCTTGTACCCGGACACAGGCCCAGATACGCAGTATTTT. Protein: CASSLYPDTGPDTQYF.

This clonotype was seen a few times. The chain has TRBV7-2 and TRBJ1-1; perhaps TRBD1 as D (6 bases). The ends were cut back, 2 bases at V and 5 bases at J, with 9 bases in the middle. CDR3 length equals 13 residues. CDR1 and CDR2 from the germline V gene are SGHTA and FQGNSA. The CDR3 loop is CASSLPQGTEAFF. CDR3 sequence (DNA): TGTGCCAGCAGCTTACCTCAGGGGACTGAAGCTTTCTTT.

The sample holds a few counts of this clonotype. The chain combines TRBV27 with TRBJ1-2; the D is unclear. Germline CDR1 MNHEY, CDR2 SMNVEV (reference sequence). The CDR3 is 15 residues long. The V gene lost 2 bases and the J gene lost 0 bases, with 10 bases spanning the gap. CDR3 region: CASSLIGDSNYGYTF. The CDR3 region has the DNA TGTGCCAGCAGTTTAATCGGGGATTCTAACTATGGCTACACCTTC.

This clonotype occurred a few times. V usage is TRBV18 and J usage is TRBJ2-3, with 7 bases fitting TRBD2. Trimming cost V 6 bases and J 6 bases; bases outside gene matches: 21. This CDR3 has 18 amino acids. Germline loops: CDR1 KGHSH, CDR2 LQKENI. CDR3 in DNA: TGTGCCAGCTCTTCTAGTCAGCGGGAAGACCAGGAGGTGGATACGCAGTATTTT. Protein product: CASSSSQREDQEVDTQYF. The full variable domain, its missing parts supplied by reference TRBV18 and TRBJ2-3, is NAGVMQNPRHLVRRRGQEARLRCSPMKGHSHVYWYRQLPEEGLKFMVYLQKENIIDESGMPKERFSAEFPKEGPSILRIQQVVRGDSAAYFCASSSSQREDQEVDTQYFGPGTRLTVL.

Many counts were recorded for this clonotype. The chain has TRBV6-1 and TRBJ1-1; a possible D gene is TRBD1 (6 bases). CDR1 is MNHNS, CDR2 SASEGT, per germline. V was pared by 8 bases and J by 0 bases, with 10 bases between. The CDR3 is 13 amino acids. Written as DNA, the CDR3 is TGTGCCAGCGCGGGACAAATGAACACTGAAGCTTTCTTT. The encoded protein is CASAGQMNTEAFF.

The chain employs TRBV25-1 and TRBJ2-7; the D is unclear. This CDR3 is 13 amino acids long. V lost 4 bases and J 5 bases, leaving 12 bases between the germline ends. Germline-derived CDR1 and CDR2 are MGHDK and SYGVNS. The CDR3 nucleotides read TGTGCCAGCAGTGGTGATTGGGCCCACGAGCAGTACTTC. Encoded protein: CASSGDWAHEQYF.